These 29 T cell receptor beta chains originate from one sample sequenced in a study of blood T cell repertoires in COVID-19. Generated by immunoSEQ multiplex PCR, the TCRdb table keeps only in-frame clones and is missing some. This sample has approximately 240,000 clones; 84% occur once, and the top ten carry around 1.5%. Material for sequencing was peripheral blood. All receptors come from a woman aged 40 to 50 who had recovered from COVID-19.

The chain links TRBV12-3 or TRBV12-4 to TRBJ1-1; no definite D call. The CDR3 length is 13 residues. The ends were cut back, 3 bases at V and 3 bases at J, with 8 bases in the middle. The CDR3 DNA is TGTGCCAGCAGTTTGGCCGGGGACACTGAAGCTTTCTTT. This sequence encodes CASSLAGDTEAFF.

V and J are TRBV9 and TRBJ2-7; no clear D gene. Deletions cut 0 bases from V and 5 bases from J, with 18 bases between. The CDR3 spans 16 residues. Per germline, CDR1 SGDLS and CDR2 YYNGEE. The CDR3 loop is CASSVVGVAARDEQYF. The CDR3 bases are TGTGCCAGCAGCGTAGTAGGTGTCGCGGCCCGGGACGAGCAGTACTTC.

This clone was recorded a few times. The V gene is TRBV28, the J gene TRBJ1-5; tentatively, D is TRBD1 (5 bases). V lost 3 bases and J lost 5, with 11 bases in between. This CDR3 has 14 amino acids. Germline loops: CDR1 MDHEN, CDR2 SYDVKM. This chain's CDR3 is CASSLGGVYQPQHF. As DNA, the CDR3 is TGTGCCAGCAGTTTGGGAGGGGTATATCAGCCCCAGCATTTT.

V gene TRBV4-3 combines with J gene TRBJ2-2; D gene unclear. Trimming took 3 bases from V and 1 from J, leaving 12 bases between them. This CDR3 spans 16 amino acids. Germline-derived CDR1 and CDR2 are LGHNA and YSLEER. The CDR3 spells CASSQGSVMNTGELFF. The CDR3 DNA reads TGCGCCAGCAGCCAGGGCTCCGTTATGAACACCGGGGAGCTGTTTTTT.

The V call is TRBV18, the J call TRBJ1-5, with D maybe TRBD1 (6 bases). Germline CDR1 KGHSH, CDR2 LQKENI. The CDR3 has 14 residues. V was pared by 3 bases and J by 5 bases, with 11 bases between. DNA for the CDR3: TGTGCCAGCTCACCGACGAACAGGGATCAGCCCCAGCATTTT. Its translation is CASSPTNRDQPQHF.

This clone has ten or more counts. The genes are TRBV9 and TRBJ2-7, with TRBD2 as a possible D gene (5 bases). Trimming shortened V by 2 bases and J by 6 bases, and 15 bases separated the two germline ends. CDR1 SGDLS and CDR2 YYNGEE come from the germline V gene. This CDR3 is 14 amino acids long. This CDR3 reads CASSVTGVTGEQYF. In DNA form, the CDR3 reads TGTGCCAGCAGCGTTACCGGGGTGACTGGCGAGCAGTACTTC.

Concerning this clone itself: Likely a read error: the CDR3 ends without its conserved phenylalanine or tryptophan. It is unclear where the CDR3 begins or ends on the DNA, so no DNA is shown, and the CDR3 is as TCRdb lists it. The chain has TRBV24-1 and TRBJ1-2. CDR1 KGHDR and CDR2 SFDVKD come from the germline V gene. The CDR3 is made up of 12 amino acids, end residues included. CDR3: CATRTGGVGAPI.

The chain couples TRBV11-2 to TRBJ2-1; D gene uncertain. Germline CDR1 reads SGHAT; CDR2 reads FQNNGV. CDR3 size: 14 residues. V dropped 1 base and J dropped 0 bases, with 4 bases sitting between them. Here the CDR3 DNA reads TGTGCCAGCAGCTTAGCGGTCTCCTACAATGAGCAGTTCTTC. It encodes CASSLAVSYNEQFF. Using reference TRBV11-2 and TRBJ2-1 for the parts outside the CDR3, the full variable domain is EAGVAQSPRYKIIEKRQSVAFWCNPISGHATLYWYQQILGQGPKLLIQFQNNGVVDDSQLPKDRFSAERLKGVDSTLKIQPAKLEDSAVYLCASSLAVSYNEQFFGPGTRLTVL.

This clone was detected a few times. The CDR3 reads CASSLRAGASNQPQHF. CDR3 in DNA: TGTGCCAGCAGCTTAAGGGCAGGGGCTAGCAATCAGCCCCAGCATTTT. The chain has TRBV7-2 and TRBJ1-5; weak D call: TRBD1 (6 bases). This CDR3 has 16 amino acids. Germline V CDR1 and CDR2: SGHTA, FQGNSA. V was cut by 2 bases and J by 0 bases, with 11 bases left in between. The full variable domain, its missing parts supplied by reference TRBV7-2 and TRBJ1-5, is GAGVSQSPSNKVTEKGKDVELRCDPISGHTALYWYRQSLGQGLEFLIYFQGNSAPDKSGLPSDRFSAERTGGSVSTLTIQRTQQEDSAVYLCASSLRAGASNQPQHFGDGTRLSIL.

The chain has TRBV5-8 and TRBJ1-2; 7 bases are shared with TRBD1. The J segment lost 8 bases and the V segment lost 0 bases, leaving 13 bases of the junction unmatched. Germline V lookup: CDR1 SGHTS, CDR2 YDEGEE. There are 16 residues in the CDR3. The CDR3 sequence: CASSLDPEGAIGGYTF. The CDR3 DNA sequence: TGTGCCAGCAGCTTGGATCCGGAGGGGGCGATCGGCGGCTACACCTTC.

In DNA form, the CDR3 reads TGTGCCAGCAGCGTATCAGGGGTTGAAAAACTGTTTTTT. Amino acids: CASSVSGVEKLFF. The chain couples TRBV9 to TRBJ1-4, with D possibly being TRBD1 (6 bases). From germline, CDR1 is SGDLS and CDR2 YYNGEE. This CDR3 region has 13 residues. V was clipped by 1 base and J by 7 bases, with 8 bases between them.

This rearrangement joins TRBV18 to TRBJ2-5; no reliable D call. Germline CDR1 and CDR2: KGHSH and LQKENI. The CDR3 contains 14 residues. V was clipped by 0 bases and J by 4 bases, with 9 bases between them. CDR3 residues: CASSPPSVLETQYF. CDR3 in DNA: TGTGCCAGCTCACCACCGTCGGTTTTAGAGACCCAGTACTTC.

The rearrangement links TRBV2 to TRBJ1-5; D remains ambiguous. Looked up from germline, CDR1 is SNHLY and CDR2 is FYNNEI. The ends were cut back, 2 bases at V and 5 bases at J, with 13 bases in the middle. This CDR3 region has 15 residues. The CDR3 DNA reads TGTGCCAGCAGTGAAAGGCTCACCGGGGATCAGCCCCAGCATTTT. Translating it yields CASSERLTGDQPQHF.

The J gene is TRBJ1-2, the V gene TRBV28; 7 nucleotides agree with TRBD1. Looked up from germline, CDR1 is MDHEN and CDR2 is SYDVKM. The CDR3 is made up of 15 amino acids. The V gene end was trimmed by 3 bases and the J gene end by 6 bases; junction bases not matched to a gene: 10. The CDR3 region is CASSFVGGRLDGYTF. The DNA for the CDR3 is TGTGCCAGCAGTTTTGTAGGGGGCAGGCTGGATGGCTACACCTTC.

The chain combines TRBV5-4 with TRBJ1-1; D is unresolved. The germline V and J ends were trimmed by 0 bases and 6 bases, with 15 bases remaining between them. The CDR3 sequence is 15 residues long. Germline CDR1 reads SGHNT; CDR2 reads YYREEE (reference sequence). The CDR3 is CASSLEQVLGAEAFF. The CDR3 nucleotides read TGTGCCAGCAGCTTGGAGCAGGTTCTGGGAGCTGAAGCTTTCTTT.

V usage is TRBV12-5 and J usage is TRBJ1-2; D may be TRBD1 (5 bases). Deletions cut 5 bases from V and 10 bases from J, with 14 bases between. The CDR3 consists of 12 residues. Germline lookup yields CDR1 LGHNT and CDR2 FRNRAP. The CDR3 here is CASGILTGHYTF. The CDR3 nucleotides are TGTGCTAGTGGTATCCTGACCGGACACTACACCTTC.

The chain is built from TRBV3-1 (or the pseudogene TRBV3-2) and TRBJ1-2; D gene uncertain. V lost 0 bases and J lost 8, with 16 bases in between. Germline loops: CDR1 LGHDT, CDR2 YNNKEL (reference sequence). The CDR3 spans 15 residues. Here the CDR3 DNA reads TGTGCCAGCAGCCAAGAAGGCGGTTGGCCTCAGGGCTACACCTTC. Protein: CASSQEGGWPQGYTF.

The V call is TRBV2, the J call TRBJ1-2; D unclear. The CDR3 has 13 amino acids. Germline V gives CDR1 SNHLY, CDR2 FYNNEI. Trimming took off 6 bases at V and 4 bases at J, with 12 bases between the two ends. The DNA for the CDR3 is TGTGCCAGCAGGGAGGGTTCCTTCTATGGCTACACCTTC. The encoded protein is CASREGSFYGYTF.

The V call is TRBV6-5, the J call TRBJ2-3; no clear D. Per germline, CDR1 MNHEY and CDR2 SVGAGI. The CDR3 consists of 16 residues. Deletions cut 2 bases from V and 0 bases from J, with 12 bases between. CDR3 loop: CASSYLSEPSTDTQYF. The CDR3 bases are TGTGCCAGCAGTTACCTGTCAGAACCTAGCACAGATACGCAGTATTTT.

The V call is TRBV4-1, the J call TRBJ2-2; 7 nucleotides align to TRBD1. Trimming removed 0 bases from V and 6 bases from J; junction bases left unmatched: 1. The V gene's germline CDR1 is MGHRA and CDR2 YSYEKL. The CDR3 sequence is 14 residues long. CDR3 coding DNA: TGCGCCAGCAGCCAAGAAGACAGGGCCGGGGAGCTGTTTTTT. It specifies CASSQEDRAGELFF.

The V call is TRBV5-1, the J call TRBJ1-2; the D gene is possibly TRBD1 (6 bases). Trimming left V 6 bases short and J 5 bases short, with 17 bases between. This CDR3 comprises 14 residues. In germline, CDR1 is SGHRS, CDR2 YFSETQ. CDR3 amino acids: CASKETGDRYGYTF. The CDR3 DNA reads TGCGCCAGCAAGGAGACAGGTGATAGGTATGGCTACACCTTC.

The chain carries TRBV7-3 and TRBJ2-3; 7 nucleotides agree with TRBD2. From germline, CDR1 is SGHTA and CDR2 FQGTGA. J was trimmed by 5 bases and V by 5 bases; bases with no gene match: 10. The CDR3 contains 15 residues. CDR3 in DNA: TGTGCCAGCAGCGCCCGGACGGGGGGTAGAGATACGCAGTATTTT. Translation: CASSARTGGRDTQYF.

The chain links TRBV6-4 to TRBJ2-1, with 9 bases fitting TRBD1. This CDR3 has 15 residues. Losses at the gene ends were 5 bases for V and 4 bases for J; bases not matched to a gene: 6. CDR1 and CDR2 (germline): MRHNA, SNTAGT. This chain's CDR3 is CASSKGQGDYNEQFF. CDR3 nucleotide sequence: TGTGCCAGCAGTAAGGGACAGGGCGATTACAATGAGCAGTTCTTC.

V and J are TRBV5-4 and TRBJ2-1; D is perhaps TRBD1 (5 bases). Per germline, CDR1 SGHNT and CDR2 YYREEE (reference sequence). The germline V and J ends were trimmed by 6 bases and 6 bases, with 16 bases remaining between them. The CDR3 runs 14 residues. The DNA of the CDR3 is TGTGCCAGCACTTCCGCGAACAGGCCCAATGAGCAGTTCTTC. Protein sequence: CASTSANRPNEQFF.

V is TRBV28 and J is TRBJ1-2, with D possibly TRBD1 on 6 matching bases. With 6 bases removed from V and 4 bases from J, the gap between germline ends came to 21 bases. CDR3 length: 16 residues. From germline, CDR1 is MDHEN and CDR2 SYDVKM. CDR3 sequence reads: CASSSPGTNNGYGYTF. CDR3 DNA sequence: TGTGCCAGCAGCTCTCCCGGGACAAATAACGGCTATGGCTACACCTTC.

The CDR3 DNA reads TGTGCCAGCAGCCAAGGGGAGAGAGGTACGCAGTATTTT. Encoded protein: CASSQGERGTQYF. The rearrangement links TRBV3-1 (or the pseudogene TRBV3-2) to TRBJ2-3; perhaps TRBD2 as D (5 bases). V was clipped by 1 base and J by 8 bases, with 10 bases between them. Looked up from germline, CDR1 is LGHDT and CDR2 is YNNKEL (reference sequence). The length of the CDR3 is 13 residues.

This chain connects TRBV7-8 to TRBJ1-3; no reliable D call. Germline CDR1 reads SGHVS; CDR2 reads FQNEAQ. The ends were cut back, 1 base at V and 0 bases at J, with 10 bases in the middle. The CDR3 length is 16 residues. This CDR3 reads CASSLGQHVSGNTIYF. DNA for the CDR3: TGTGCCAGCAGCTTAGGGCAACACGTCTCTGGAAACACCATATATTTT.

The chain has TRBV7-8 and TRBJ1-5; no clear D gene. Germline lookup yields CDR1 SGHVS and CDR2 FQNEAQ. The germline V and J ends were trimmed by 5 bases and 7 bases, with 12 bases remaining between them. This CDR3 has 13 residues. The CDR3 reads CASSPAGLQPQHF. CDR3 coding DNA: TGTGCCAGCAGCCCGGCGGGTTTACAGCCCCAGCATTTT. Supplemented by reference TRBV7-8 and TRBJ1-5, the full variable domain reads GAGVSQSPRYKVAKRGQDVALRCDPISGHVSLFWYQQALGQGPEFLTYFQNEAQLDKSGLPSDRFFAERPEGSVSTLKIQRTQQEDSAVYLCASSPAGLQPQHFGDGTRLSIL.

This clone is medium-sized (0.01 to 0.1%) in the sample. The J gene is TRBJ2-2, the V gene TRBV21-1; TRBD1 is the table's D call, not checked against the DNA. TRBV21-1 corresponds to a pseudogene. This CDR3 has 16 amino acids. The CDR3 DNA reads as TGTGCCAGCAGCCCCCGCCAGGGGGCCAACACCGGGGAGCTGTTTTTT. Amino acids: CASSPRQGANTGELFF.